One sample yielded the 16 T cell receptor beta chains listed below, sequenced in a study of CD8 T cells in Susac syndrome. RNA in amounts of roughly 0.45 to 1 ug was reverse transcribed with random hexamers. TCRdb recomputed calls from the immunoSEQ multiplex PCR reads with MiXCR, one row per CDR3 protein. The table has hundreds of thousands of distinct CDR3 sequences, roughly 90% seen once. Material: CD8+ T cells from PBMCs. The source is a human donor with multiple sclerosis.

This clonotype has just a few counts. The chain has TRBV6-1 and TRBJ1-2; TRBD1 is a possible D gene (5 bases). CDR1 is MNHNS, CDR2 SASEGT, per germline. With 5 bases removed from V and 6 bases from J, the gap between germline ends came to 10 bases. The CDR3 loop spans 12 amino acids. CDR3 nucleotide sequence: TGTGCCAGCAGTAATAGAGGGGATGGCTACACCTTC. This sequence encodes CASSNRGDGYTF.

The genes are TRBV9 and TRBJ2-3; tentative D call: TRBD2 (6 bases). Germline values: CDR1 SGDLS, CDR2 YYNGEE. This CDR3 region has 16 residues. V was pared by 4 bases and J by 0 bases, with 15 bases between. This chain's CDR3 is CASSPEGSSSTDTQYF. Written as DNA, the CDR3 is TGTGCCAGCAGCCCGGAGGGGAGCTCTAGCACAGATACGCAGTATTTT.

The gene calls are TRBV6-1 and TRBJ2-1; D perhaps matches TRBD2 (6 bases). The CDR3 is made up of 16 amino acids. From germline, CDR1 is MNHNS and CDR2 SASEGT. The V gene lost 6 bases and the J gene lost 0 bases, with 15 bases spanning the gap. CDR3 region: CASRERGLTSYNEQFF. The CDR3 coding sequence is TGTGCCAGCAGAGAACGGGGACTCACCTCCTACAATGAGCAGTTCTTC.

The V gene is TRBV4-3, the J gene TRBJ2-7; D may be TRBD2 (6 bases). Trimming shortened V by 3 bases and J by 0 bases, and 15 bases separated the two germline ends. CDR3 size: 16 residues. The V gene's germline CDR1 is LGHNA and CDR2 YSLEER. The CDR3 region has the DNA TGCGCCAGCAGCCAGGTCTTCAACGGGGGCTCCTACGAGCAGTACTTC. The encoded protein is CASSQVFNGGSYEQYF.

The chain carries TRBV30 and TRBJ2-1; D is tentatively TRBD1 or TRBD2 (6 bases each). The V end was cut by 3 bases, the J end by 5 bases, with 14 bases between. CDR3 length: 14 residues. Germline CDR1 GTSNPN, CDR2 SVGIG (reference sequence). The CDR3 DNA reads TGTGCCTGGAGAGTCCCGGGGGCGAACAATGAGCAGTTCTTC. Protein sequence: CAWRVPGANNEQFF.

The rearrangement uses TRBV20-1 and TRBJ2-3, with D tentatively TRBD2 (6 bases). Germline V gene data show CDR1 as DFQATT and CDR2 as SNEGSKA (reference sequence). This CDR3 is built from 14 residues. Deletions cut 3 bases from V and 2 bases from J, with 12 bases between. The CDR3 region is CSASSLRDTDTQYF. CDR3 nucleotides: TGCAGTGCTAGTTCCTTGCGGGACACAGATACGCAGTATTTT.

The genes are TRBV5-4 and TRBJ1-2, with TRBD1 matching over 7 bases. Germline CDR1 SGHNT, CDR2 YYREEE (reference sequence). The junction had 10 bases not matched to a gene; V was cut back by 4 bases and J by 4 bases. This CDR3 region has 15 residues. The CDR3 spells CASSRRTGLPYGYTF. In DNA form, the CDR3 reads TGTGCCAGCAGCCGACGGACAGGCTTGCCCTATGGCTACACCTTC.

The CDR3 DNA is TGTGCCAGCAGTTTTAGTGGCACAGATACGCAGTATTTT. Translation: CASSFSGTDTQYF. J is TRBJ2-3 and V is TRBV12-3 or TRBV12-4; D remains ambiguous. The length of the CDR3 is 13 residues. With 3 bases removed from V and 1 base from J, the gap between germline ends came to 5 bases.

CDR3 residues: CASSLSAGANEQYF. DNA for the CDR3: TGTGCCAGCAGTTTATCAGCGGGAGCTAACGAGCAGTACTTC. The chain is built from TRBV27 and TRBJ2-7, with 8 nucleotides matching TRBD2. Germline CDR1 MNHEY, CDR2 SMNVEV (reference sequence). The V segment lost 0 bases and the J segment 5 bases; nucleotides outside the gene matches: 3. The CDR3 sequence is 14 residues long.

This chain joins TRBV4-2 and TRBJ2-1; maybe TRBD2 (6 bases). This CDR3 is 18 amino acids long. Per the germline V gene, CDR1 is LGHNA and CDR2 is YNFKEQ. The V and J ends lost 2 bases and 4 bases respectively, with 21 bases between them. As DNA, the CDR3 is TGTGCCAGCAGCCAAAGATCCCTCCCCGCGGAGGGGTACAATGAGCAGTTCTTC. Amino acids: CASSQRSLPAEGYNEQFF.

This sequence joins TRBV2 and TRBJ1-3; tentatively, D is TRBD1 (5 bases). Germline loops: CDR1 SNHLY, CDR2 FYNNEI. The CDR3 runs 13 residues. Trimming cost V 10 bases and J 2 bases, with 12 bases left between them. The CDR3 protein is CANWGGAGNTIYF. As DNA, the CDR3 is TGTGCCAACTGGGGGGGTGCTGGAAACACCATATATTTT.

This clonotype was found once. The chain links TRBV29-1 to TRBJ2-5; TRBD2 matches 13 bases. CDR1 SQVTM and CDR2 ANQGSEA come from the germline V gene. CDR3 length: 17 residues. Trimming took 4 bases from V and 0 from J; bases not matched to a gene: 8. The CDR3 nucleotides are TGCAGCGTTGGAACTAGCGGGGGGGCCCGGTACCAAGAGACCCAGTACTTC. It codes for CSVGTSGGARYQETQYF.

The V and J genes are TRBV28 and TRBJ1-5, with a tentative D call TRBD1 (5 bases). Trimming shortened V by 10 bases and J by 0 bases, and 10 bases separated the two germline ends. Germline assignment: CDR1 MDHEN and CDR2 SYDVKM. This CDR3 comprises 13 residues. The CDR3, as DNA: TGTGCCATACAGGACTATAGCAATCAGCCCCAGCATTTT. Its translation: CAIQDYSNQPQHF.

V and J are TRBV29-1 and TRBJ2-5; possible D gene TRBD1, 5 bases. This CDR3 has 12 residues. Per germline, CDR1 SQVTM and CDR2 ANQGSEA. V lost 5 bases and J lost 4, with 11 bases in between. This chain's CDR3 is CSVNSGRETQYF. The DNA for the CDR3 is TGCAGCGTTAATTCAGGGCGAGAGACCCAGTACTTC.

The J gene is TRBJ2-7, the V gene TRBV20-1; TRBD1 is a possible D gene (6 bases). CDR3 size: 15 residues. CDR1 and CDR2 from the germline V gene are DFQATT and SNEGSKA (reference sequence). V lost 3 bases to trimming and J lost 2 bases, with 17 bases between them. CDR3 in amino acids: CSASSRDIATYEQYF. The CDR3 DNA sequence: TGCAGTGCTAGTTCCCGGGACATCGCAACCTACGAGCAGTACTTC.

The chain employs TRBV27 and TRBJ1-1; D is perhaps TRBD1 (5 bases). Trimming took off 2 bases at V and 4 bases at J, with 11 bases between the two ends. Germline assignment: CDR1 MNHEY and CDR2 SMNVEV (reference sequence). The CDR3 sequence is 14 residues long. CDR3: CASSLGGFGTEAFF. CDR3 bases: TGTGCCAGCAGTTTAGGGGGATTCGGCACTGAAGCTTTCTTT.